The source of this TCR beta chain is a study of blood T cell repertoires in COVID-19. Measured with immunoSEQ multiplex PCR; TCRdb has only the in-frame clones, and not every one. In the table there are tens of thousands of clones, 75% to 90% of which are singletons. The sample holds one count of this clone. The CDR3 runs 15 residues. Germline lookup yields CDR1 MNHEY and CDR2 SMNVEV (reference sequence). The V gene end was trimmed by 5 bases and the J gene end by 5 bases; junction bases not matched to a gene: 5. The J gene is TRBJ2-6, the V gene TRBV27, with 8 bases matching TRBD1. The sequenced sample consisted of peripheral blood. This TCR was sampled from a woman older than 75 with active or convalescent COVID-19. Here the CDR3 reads CASSTQGARANVLTF. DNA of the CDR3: TGTGCCAGCAGTACCCAGGGGGCGCGGGCCAACGTCCTGACTTTC.